The clone carrying this T cell receptor (beta chain) appeared a few times. Other DNA sequences from this sample encode an identical CDR3 as well. Profiling relied on immunoSEQ multiplex PCR, and the TCRdb table lists in-frame clones only, not all of them. The sample includes about 250,000 clones, around 90% seen only once; the top ten take 0.94%. This entry is derived from a study of blood T cell repertoires in COVID-19. The CDR3 totals 13 residues. Germline assignment: CDR1 MNHEY and CDR2 SVGAGI. V trimming: 5 bases; J trimming: 6 bases; junction bases outside the gene matches: 6. Sample: peripheral blood. This chain links TRBV6-5 with TRBJ1-2; 7 positions match TRBD1. The TCR sequence derives from a middle-aged woman who had recovered from COVID-19. The CDR3 DNA sequence: TGTGCCAGCAGTCCAGACAGGGTGAATGGCTACACCTTC. This encodes CASSPDRVNGYTF.